This T cell receptor beta chain is from a study of cytotoxic CD8 clonotypes in ibrutinib-treated CLL. The assay was immunoSEQ multiplex PCR, and TCRdb's table has in-frame clones only and misses some. Of around 200,000 clones in the sample, just under 80% were seen once. CDR1 is SNHLY, CDR2 FYNNEI, per germline. The CDR3 is 13 amino acids. With 8 bases removed from V and 4 bases from J, the gap between germline ends came to 14 bases. The chain uses TRBV2 and TRBJ1-2; D unclear. The receptor was derived from a human donor with chronic lymphocytic leukemia. The specimen comprised PBMCs, sampled after 12 months of ibrutinib treatment. The CDR3 reads CASSSTESYGYTF. In DNA, the CDR3 is TGTGCCAGCTCGAGTACCGAGAGCTATGGCTACACCTTC.